A selection of T cell receptor beta chains follows, all from one sample in a study of cytomegalovirus exposure and HLA in healthy donors. Repertoires were generated with immunoSEQ multiplex PCR, while TCRdb's copy carries only in-frame clones and drops some. The sample lists 190,000 or so clones, 80% occurring once. The sequenced sample consisted of PBMCs. The receptors derive from a boy aged 5-17 years in good health and CMV-seronegative. CDR3s include the opening cysteine and the closing phenylalanine or tryptophan. D genes are given only for firm matches. A row's size may be missing; if present it is once, few, many or a size class.

CDR3: CASSSKPGQGGLFF; DNA: TGTGCCAGCAGCTCTAAACCGGGACAGGGAGGACTGTTTTTT; size: .; V: TRBV13; D: TRBD1; length: 14; J: TRBJ1-4
CDR3: CASSLGQERSNTEAFF; DNA: TGTGCCAGTAGCTTAGGACAGGAGCGCTCGAACACTGAAGCTTTCTTT; size: few; V: TRBV19; D: TRBD1; length: 16; J: TRBJ1-1
CDR3: CASSPLWGQGDEAFF; DNA: TGTGCCAGCTCACCCCTCTGGGGACAGGGGGATGAAGCTTTCTTT; size: .; V: TRBV18; D: TRBD1; length: 15; J: TRBJ1-1
CDR3: CASTEPGVQPQHF; DNA: TGTGCCAGTACTGAACCAGGGGTTCAGCCCCAGCATTTT; size: .; V: TRBV19; D: .; length: 13; J: TRBJ1-5
CDR3: CASSYKQGTEKLFF; DNA: TGTGCCAGCAGTTACAAACAGGGTACCGAAAAACTGTTTTTT; size: .; V: TRBV6-6; D: .; length: 14; J: TRBJ1-4
CDR3: CASSMDSYRNTGELFF; DNA: TGTGCCAGTAGTATGGACAGTTACAGGAACACCGGGGAGCTGTTTTTT; size: .; V: TRBV19; D: .; length: 16; J: TRBJ2-2
CDR3: CASSERGQGWGFYGYTF; DNA: TGTGCCAGCAGCGAACGGGGACAGGGATGGGGGTTCTATGGCTACACCTTC; size: few; V: TRBV28; D: TRBD1; length: 17; J: TRBJ1-2
CDR3: CASSYGRGQMGTEAFF; DNA: TGTGCCAGCAGTTACGGCAGGGGGCAAATGGGCACTGAAGCTTTCTTT; size: .; V: TRBV6-5; D: TRBD1; length: 16; J: TRBJ1-1
CDR3: CASSLTGDSGEKLFF; DNA: TGTGCCAGCAGTTTAACAGGGGATTCTGGTGAAAAACTGTTTTTT; size: .; V: TRBV6-1; D: TRBD1; length: 15; J: TRBJ1-4
CDR3: CASSLDHLANYGYTF; DNA: TGTGCCAGCAGCTTAGACCACCTAGCTAACTATGGCTACACCTTC; size: .; V: TRBV7-2; D: .; length: 15; J: TRBJ1-2
CDR3: CASSNDREKTQYF; DNA: TGTGCCAGTAGTAACGACAGGGAAAAGACCCAGTACTTC; size: .; V: TRBV19; D: TRBD1; length: 13; J: TRBJ2-5
CDR3: CASSDSGTGGYGYTF; DNA: TGTGCCAGCTCTGACTCCGGGACAGGGGGCTATGGCTACACCTTC; size: few; V: TRBV6-5; D: TRBD1; length: 15; J: TRBJ1-2
CDR3: CASSGRGNNYGYTF; DNA: TGTGCCAGCAGCGGAAGGGGTAACAACTATGGCTACACCTTC; size: once; V: TRBV9; D: .; length: 14; J: TRBJ1-2
CDR3: CAWSPTGVHQPQHF; DNA: TGTGCCTGGAGTCCCACAGGGGTCCATCAGCCCCAGCATTTT; size: .; V: TRBV30; D: TRBD1; length: 14; J: TRBJ1-5
CDR3: CASSVGRGARGNTIYF; DNA: TGTGCCAGCAGCGTAGGGCGGGGGGCTAGGGGAAACACCATATATTTT; size: .; V: TRBV9; D: .; length: 16; J: TRBJ1-3
CDR3: CASSVGTGLAVDEQFF; DNA: TGTGCCAGCAGCGTAGGTACGGGACTAGCCGTGGATGAGCAGTTCTTC; size: .; V: TRBV9; D: TRBD2; length: 16; J: TRBJ2-1
CDR3: CASSQVRGFNTDTQYF; DNA: TGTGCCAGCAGCCAAGTTAGGGGGTTCAACACAGATACGCAGTATTTT; size: .; V: TRBV14; D: .; length: 16; J: TRBJ2-3
CDR3: CASSESQQLEAQYF; DNA: TGTGCCAGCAGTGAAAGTCAACAATTAGAGGCCCAGTACTTC; size: .; V: TRBV6-1; D: .; length: 14; J: TRBJ2-5
CDR3: CASSIAITYNYGYTF; DNA: TGTGCCAGTAGTATAGCCATCACTTACAACTATGGCTACACCTTC; size: .; V: TRBV19; D: .; length: 15; J: TRBJ1-2
CDR3: CASSLGTGGLEWSNTEAFF; DNA: TGTGCCAGCAGCTTAGGTACAGGGGGATTAGAGTGGTCGAACACTGAAGCTTTCTTT; size: .; V: TRBV7-2; D: TRBD1; length: 19; J: TRBJ1-1
CDR3: CASSRALGQHTEAFF; DNA: TGTGCCAGTAGTAGGGCCCTGGGACAGCACACTGAAGCTTTCTTT; size: .; V: TRBV19; D: TRBD1; length: 15; J: TRBJ1-1
CDR3: CASSKGIPDTDTQYF; DNA: TGTGCCAGCTCTAAGGGGATTCCCGACACAGATACGCAGTATTTT; size: .; V: TRBV5-5; D: .; length: 15; J: TRBJ2-3
CDR3: CASSQDLRDRGREQYF; DNA: TGCGCCAGCAGCCAAGATCTCAGGGACAGGGGGCGAGAGCAGTACTTC; size: few; V: TRBV4-3; D: TRBD1; length: 16; J: TRBJ2-7
CDR3: CASSYRGVSNQPQHF; DNA: TGTGCCAGCAGTTACCGGGGGGTCAGCAATCAGCCCCAGCATTTT; size: .; V: TRBV6-5; D: .; length: 15; J: TRBJ1-5
CDR3: CASGRDSGREQYF; DNA: TGTGCCAGCGGTAGGGACAGTGGGCGCGAGCAGTACTTC; size: .; V: TRBV2; D: TRBD1; length: 13; J: TRBJ2-7
CDR3: CASSQTLAGDTYEQYF; DNA: TGTGCCAGCAGCCAAACCTTAGCGGGAGACACATACGAGCAGTACTTC; size: .; V: TRBV4-2; D: TRBD2; length: 16; J: TRBJ2-7
CDR3: CASSEAPGRERFF; DNA: TGTGCCAGCAGTGAGGCCCCGGGACGGGAGCGGTTCTTC; size: once; V: TRBV6-1; D: .; length: 13; J: TRBJ2-1
CDR3: CASSQERRGTGELFF; DNA: TGCGCCAGCAGCCAAGAACGGCGGGGCACCGGGGAGCTGTTTTTT; size: .; V: TRBV4-3; D: .; length: 15; J: TRBJ2-2
CDR3: CASSGAGIYEQYF; DNA: TGTGCCAGCAGTGGGGCAGGGATCTACGAGCAGTACTTC; size: few; V: TRBV2; D: .; length: 13; J: TRBJ2-7
CDR3: CASSLNRRLIGQGGSPLHF; DNA: TGTGCCAGCAGCTTAAATCGTCGGTTGATCGGGCAGGGTGGTTCACCCCTCCACTTT; size: .; V: TRBV11-2; D: .; length: 19; J: TRBJ1-6
CDR3: CASRDRENTGELFF; DNA: TGTGCCAGCAGAGACCGGGAGAACACCGGGGAGCTGTTTTTT; size: .; V: TRBV2; D: .; length: 14; J: TRBJ2-2
CDR3: CAWIPGLAGGWSYEQYF; DNA: TGTGCCTGGATTCCGGGACTAGCGGGAGGGTGGAGCTACGAGCAGTACTTC; size: .; V: TRBV30; D: TRBD2; length: 17; J: TRBJ2-7
CDR3: CASSIEGGQGQEKLFF; DNA: TGTGCCAGTAGTATTGAGGGGGGACAGGGGCAGGAAAAACTGTTTTTT; size: .; V: TRBV19; D: TRBD1; length: 16; J: TRBJ1-4
CDR3: CAWSLEGRYNYGYTF; DNA: TGTGCCTGGTCCCTTGAGGGGAGGTATAACTATGGCTACACCTTC; size: .; V: TRBV30; D: .; length: 15; J: TRBJ1-2
CDR3: CASSPGRDEQFF; DNA: TGTGCCAGCAGCCCGGGAAGGGATGAGCAGTTCTTC; size: few; V: TRBV5-6; D: .; length: 12; J: TRBJ2-1
CDR3: CASSYEGYSNQPQHF; DNA: TGTGCCAGCAGTTACGAGGGATATAGCAATCAGCCCCAGCATTTT; size: .; V: TRBV6-6; D: .; length: 15; J: TRBJ1-5
CDR3: CASSIGGILNYGYTF; DNA: TGTGCCAGTAGTATCGGCGGGATCCTTAACTATGGCTACACCTTC; size: .; V: TRBV19; D: .; length: 15; J: TRBJ1-2
CDR3: CASSFRFNYGGNTEAFF; DNA: TGTGCCAGCAGTTTTAGGTTTAACTACGGGGGGAACACTGAAGCTTTCTTT; size: .; V: TRBV27; D: .; length: 17; J: TRBJ1-1
CDR3: CASSEAARTEAFF; DNA: TGTGCCAGCAGTGAGGCGGCTCGGACTGAAGCTTTCTTT; size: .; V: TRBV4-2; D: .; length: 13; J: TRBJ1-1
CDR3: CASSLGGNTEAFF; DNA: TGTGCCAGCAGCTTAGGGGGGAACACTGAAGCTTTCTTT; size: .; V: TRBV5-6; D: .; length: 13; J: TRBJ1-1
CDR3: CASSSGASYGYTF; DNA: TGTGCCAGCAGCTCAGGGGCCTCCTATGGCTACACCTTC; size: .; V: TRBV27; D: .; length: 13; J: TRBJ1-2
CDR3: CASSPSMQYFYGYTF; DNA: TGTGCCAGCTCACCATCGATGCAATACTTCTATGGCTACACCTTC; size: once; V: TRBV18; D: .; length: 15; J: TRBJ1-2
CDR3: CASSAGREQYF; DNA: TGTGCCAGTAGCGCAGGGCGCGAGCAGTACTTC; size: .; V: TRBV19; D: .; length: 11; J: TRBJ2-7
CDR3: CASGLLGVRTGGDNQPQHF; DNA: TGTGCTAGTGGTTTGTTGGGTGTGAGGACAGGGGGCGATAATCAGCCCCAGCATTTT; size: .; V: TRBV12-5; D: TRBD1; length: 19; J: TRBJ1-5
CDR3: CASSPQGGANTGELFF; DNA: TGTGCCAGCAGTCCCCAAGGGGGCGCGAACACCGGGGAGCTGTTTTTT; size: .; V: TRBV6-6; D: TRBD1; length: 16; J: TRBJ2-2
CDR3: CASSPSTDTQYF; DNA: TGTGCCAGCAGCCCTAGCACAGATACGCAGTATTTT; size: .; V: TRBV5-4; D: .; length: 12; J: TRBJ2-3
CDR3: CASSIESGLAGAPFIGQYF; DNA: TGTGCCAGTAGTATAGAGAGTGGACTAGCGGGCGCTCCATTCATTGGGCAGTACTTC; size: .; V: TRBV19; D: TRBD2; length: 19; J: TRBJ2-7
CDR3: CASSVGQGAGELFF; DNA: TGTGCCAGCAGCGTAGGACAGGGGGCCGGGGAGCTGTTTTTT; size: few; V: TRBV9; D: TRBD1; length: 14; J: TRBJ2-2
CDR3: CASSTKNRQENTEAFF; DNA: TGTGCCAGCAGCACAAAAAACCGACAGGAGAACACTGAAGCTTTCTTT; size: few; V: TRBV6-6; D: .; length: 16; J: TRBJ1-1
CDR3: CASSPRSGAPRTQYF; DNA: TGTGCCAGCAGCCCGAGGTCAGGGGCCCCACGGACCCAGTACTTC; size: .; V: TRBV7-6; D: .; length: 15; J: TRBJ2-5
CDR3: CASSPRMGLAGGPEETQYF; DNA: TGTGCCAGCAGCCCAAGAATGGGGCTAGCGGGAGGGCCTGAAGAGACCCAGTACTTC; size: .; V: TRBV7-6; D: TRBD2; length: 19; J: TRBJ2-5